A single sample is the source of the 3 T cell receptor beta chains below, sequenced in a study of graft-versus-host responses after intestinal transplantation. No cognate antigen is known for these TCRs. Sequencing was performed with immunoSEQ multiplex PCR; in TCRdb, only in-frame clones are kept and a portion is missing. The sample holds 75,000 to 100,000 clones, just under 95% seen once. This material consisted of unstimulated CD8+ T cells sorted from spleen or lymph node cells, taken before intestinal transplant. These receptors were obtained from a human donor who received an intestinal transplant.

Written as DNA, the CDR3 is TGCGCCAGCAGCCTTACCACGGGACAGGGTGCGGAGACCCAGTACTTC. This translates into CASSLTTGQGAETQYF. The chain links TRBV5-1 to TRBJ2-5, with 9 bases lining up with TRBD1. Per the germline V gene, CDR1 is SGHRS and CDR2 is YFSETQ. J lost 5 bases, V lost 4 bases, and 12 bases had no gene match. CDR3 size: 16 residues. Combining the CDR3 with reference TRBV5-1 and TRBJ2-5 gives the whole variable domain KAGVTQTPRYLIKTRGQQVTLSCSPISGHRSVSWYQQTPGQGLQFLFEYFSETQRNKGNFPGRFSGRQFSNSRSEMNVSTLELGDSALYLCASSLTTGQGAETQYFGPGTRLLVL.

The J gene is TRBJ2-1, the V gene TRBV5-6, with D possibly matching TRBD1 (6 bases). Germline V lookup: CDR1 SGHDT, CDR2 YYEEEE. The CDR3 sequence is 13 residues long. V lost 7 bases, J lost 4 bases, and 12 bases lay in between. CDR3 coding DNA: TGTGCCAGCTTCGGACAGTTATACAATGAGCAGTTCTTC. This sequence encodes CASFGQLYNEQFF.

The V gene is TRBV5-6, the J gene TRBJ1-5; the D is unclear. V shed 1 base and J shed 0 bases, with 11 bases lying between them. CDR1 and CDR2 (germline): SGHDT, YYEEEE. The CDR3 has 16 amino acids. CDR3 DNA: TGTGCCAGCAGCTTGAGGTGGAGGGATAGCAATCAGCCCCAGCATTTT. Translating gives CASSLRWRDSNQPQHF.